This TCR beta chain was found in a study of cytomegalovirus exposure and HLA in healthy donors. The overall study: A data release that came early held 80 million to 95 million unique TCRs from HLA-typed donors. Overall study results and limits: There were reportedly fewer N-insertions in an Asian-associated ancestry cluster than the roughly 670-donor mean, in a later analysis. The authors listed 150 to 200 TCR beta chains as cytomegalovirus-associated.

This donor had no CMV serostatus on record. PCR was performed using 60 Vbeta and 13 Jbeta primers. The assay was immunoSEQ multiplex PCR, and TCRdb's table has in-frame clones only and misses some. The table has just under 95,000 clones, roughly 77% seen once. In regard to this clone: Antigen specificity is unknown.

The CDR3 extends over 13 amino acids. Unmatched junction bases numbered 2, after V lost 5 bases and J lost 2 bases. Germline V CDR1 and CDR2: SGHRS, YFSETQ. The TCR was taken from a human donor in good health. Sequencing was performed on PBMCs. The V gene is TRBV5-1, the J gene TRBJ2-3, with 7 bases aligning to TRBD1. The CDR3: CASRDRYTDTQYF. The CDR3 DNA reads TGCGCCAGCAGGGACAGGTACACAGATACGCAGTATTTT.